This T cell receptor (beta chain) is from a study of T cell responses to AZD1222 COVID-19 vaccine. This CDR3 spans 14 amino acids. Germline values: CDR1 SGHRS, CDR2 YFSETQ. The V end was cut by 6 bases, the J end by 5 bases, with 17 bases between. Profiled with immunoSEQ multiplex PCR; TCRdb holds only in-frame clones, not every one. The top ten clones hold over 7.5% of a sample with 150,000 or so clones, just over 90% of them seen once. The sequence was obtained from an adult in good health. This chain links TRBV5-1 with TRBJ1-1, with D uncertain. The sample was peripheral blood, taken on day 0 of AZD1222 vaccination. CDR3 amino acids: CASTWGQLTTEAFF. The CDR3 nucleotides are TGCGCCAGCACCTGGGGTCAACTGACTACTGAAGCTTTCTTT.